One and the same sample provided the 7 T cell receptor beta chains below, sequenced in a study of preoperative IRX-2 immunotherapy in early breast cancer. Sequencing was performed with immunoSEQ multiplex PCR; in TCRdb, only in-frame clones are kept and a portion is missing. Of 35,000 to 45,000 clones detected, approximately 75% appear once; the ten largest clones hold 1% to 1.5%. Regarding treatment: preoperative locoregional IRX-2 cytokine immunotherapy. The sequences come from tumor tissue, collected after IRX-2 immunotherapy. The receptors stem from a human donor with breast cancer.

This clone was picked up one time. V usage is TRBV7-2 and J usage is TRBJ1-5; a possible D gene is TRBD1 (6 bases). This CDR3 is 13 amino acids long. Trimming left V 6 bases short and J 4 bases short, with 10 bases between. Looked up from germline, CDR1 is SGHTA and CDR2 is FQGNSA. The CDR3 loop reads CASSPQGNQPQHF. The CDR3 bases are TGTGCCAGCAGTCCCCAGGGGAATCAGCCCCAGCATTTT.

The V gene is TRBV6-8, the J gene TRBJ2-3; unclear D gene. Germline V gene sequence: CDR1 MNHGY, CDR2 SAAAGT. The CDR3 is 14 amino acids. The V end was cut by 1 base, the J end by 0 bases, with 5 bases between. In nucleotides, the CDR3 is TGTGCCAGCAGTTACTGGGCCAGCACAGATACGCAGTATTTT. This sequence encodes CASSYWASTDTQYF.

The chain has TRBV12-5 and TRBJ2-5; TRBD2 might be the D (5 bases). Germline CDR1 is LGHNT and CDR2 is FRNRAP. The CDR3 has 13 residues. The V and J ends lost 1 base and 7 bases respectively, with 10 bases between them. The CDR3 is CASGLATTRTQYF. The CDR3 nucleotides read TGTGCTAGTGGTTTGGCCACAACTAGGACCCAGTACTTC. Full variable domain (remainder filled in from reference TRBV12-5 and TRBJ2-5): DARVTQTPRHKVTEMGQEVTMRCQPILGHNTVFWYRQTMMQGLELLAYFRNRAPLDDSGMPKDRFSAEMPDATLATLKIQPSEPRDSAVYFCASGLATTRTQYFGPGTRLLVL.

V is TRBV14 and J is TRBJ2-1, with TRBD2 identical over 9 bases. Trimming removed 4 bases from V and 6 bases from J; junction bases left unmatched: 7. CDR1 and CDR2 from the germline V gene are SGHDN and FVKESK. The CDR3 length is 15 residues. CDR3: CASSLFGGRVNEQFF. The CDR3 DNA reads as TGTGCCAGCAGCCTTTTTGGCGGGAGGGTCAATGAGCAGTTCTTC.

This chain connects TRBV6-8 to TRBJ2-3; 8 nucleotides align to TRBD2. Germline V CDR1 and CDR2: MNHGY, SAAAGT. This CDR3 is built from 15 residues. V shed 5 bases, J shed 2 bases, and the junction held 6 bases outside the gene matches. Here the CDR3 DNA reads TGTGCCAGCAGTCTGGCGGGGGGAAACACAGATACGCAGTATTTT. Encoded protein: CASSLAGGNTDTQYF.

This chain joins TRBV4-1 and TRBJ2-7; perhaps TRBD2 as D (5 bases). This CDR3 is built from 13 residues. V lost 0 bases to trimming and J lost 5 bases, with 8 bases between them. Germline V gene data show CDR1 as MGHRA and CDR2 as YSYEKL. The CDR3 coding sequence is TGCGCCAGCAGCCAAGAACCCGGGGACGAGCAGTACTTC. It yields the protein CASSQEPGDEQYF.

The rearrangement links TRBV19 to TRBJ2-3; D not resolved. Germline lookup yields CDR1 LNHDA and CDR2 SQIVND (reference sequence). V was shortened by 1 base and J by 0 bases, with 5 bases between the two germline ends. The CDR3 runs to 14 residues. Here the CDR3 reads CASSIGVSTDTQYF. The CDR3, as DNA: TGTGCCAGTAGTATAGGGGTTAGCACAGATACGCAGTATTTT.